Included here is one T cell receptor (beta chain) sequence, with context. In germline, CDR1 is SQVTM, CDR2 ANQGSEA. V shed 7 bases, J shed 6 bases, and the junction held 6 bases outside the gene matches. The CDR3 has 13 amino acids. This sample is drawn from a study of shared T cell receptors in the human thymus. Generated by immunoSEQ multiplex PCR, the TCRdb table keeps only in-frame clones and is missing some. The table has roughly 660,000 clones, around nine tenths seen once. Another study also made use of these data, one on human thymus T cells. That report notes: Highly overlapping thymic repertoires in unrelated individuals were reported by related research.

The chain has TRBV29-1 and TRBJ2-1; 10 bases fit TRBD2. What was sequenced was thymocytes. The origin of this receptor is a boy younger than two with a congenital heart defect. CDR3 protein: CSAGGLARNEQFF. The DNA of the CDR3 is TGCAGCGCCGGGGGACTAGCGCGCAATGAGCAGTTCTTC.